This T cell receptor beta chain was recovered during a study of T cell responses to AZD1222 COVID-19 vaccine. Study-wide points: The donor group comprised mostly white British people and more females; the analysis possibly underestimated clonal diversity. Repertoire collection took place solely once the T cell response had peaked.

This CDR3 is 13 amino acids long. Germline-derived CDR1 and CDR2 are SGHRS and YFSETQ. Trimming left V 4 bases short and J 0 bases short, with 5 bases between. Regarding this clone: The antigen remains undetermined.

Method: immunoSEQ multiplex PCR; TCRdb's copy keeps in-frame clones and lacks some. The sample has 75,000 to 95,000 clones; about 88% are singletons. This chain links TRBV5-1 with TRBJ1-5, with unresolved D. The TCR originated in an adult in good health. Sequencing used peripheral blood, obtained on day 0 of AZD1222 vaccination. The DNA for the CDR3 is TGCGCCAGCAGCACGTCTAGCAATCAGCCCCAGCATTTT. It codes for CASSTSSNQPQHF.